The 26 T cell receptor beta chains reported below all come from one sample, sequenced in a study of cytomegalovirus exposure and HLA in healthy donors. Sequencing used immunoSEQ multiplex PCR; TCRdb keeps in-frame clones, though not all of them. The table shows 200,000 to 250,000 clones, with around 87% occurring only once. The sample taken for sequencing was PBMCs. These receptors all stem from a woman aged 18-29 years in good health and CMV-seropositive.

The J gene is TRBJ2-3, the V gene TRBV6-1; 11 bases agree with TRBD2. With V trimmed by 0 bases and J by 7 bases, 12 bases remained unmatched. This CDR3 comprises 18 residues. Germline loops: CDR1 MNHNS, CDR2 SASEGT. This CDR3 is CASSEALFASGRRNTQYF. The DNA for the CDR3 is TGTGCCAGCAGTGAAGCCTTGTTCGCTAGCGGGAGGAGGAATACGCAGTATTTT.

The CDR3 DNA is TGCAGTGCTAGCATACAGGGGGCTAAGTTCTTC. Its protein product is CSASIQGAKFF. V usage is TRBV20-1 and J usage is TRBJ2-1, with 9 nucleotides matching TRBD1. CDR3 length: 11 amino acids. Per germline, CDR1 DFQATT and CDR2 SNEGSKA (reference sequence). Trimming removed 3 bases from V and 14 bases from J; junction bases left unmatched: 5.

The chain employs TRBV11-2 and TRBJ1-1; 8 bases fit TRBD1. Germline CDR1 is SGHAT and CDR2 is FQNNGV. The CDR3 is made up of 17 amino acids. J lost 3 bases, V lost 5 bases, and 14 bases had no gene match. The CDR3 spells CASSPRRAGGYDTEAFF. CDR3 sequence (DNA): TGTGCCAGCAGCCCCAGGCGAGCAGGGGGCTATGACACTGAAGCTTTCTTT.

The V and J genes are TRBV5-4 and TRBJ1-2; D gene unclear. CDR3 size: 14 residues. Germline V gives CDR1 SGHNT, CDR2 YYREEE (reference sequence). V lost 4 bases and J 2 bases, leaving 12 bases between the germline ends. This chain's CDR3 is CASSALTSNYGYTF. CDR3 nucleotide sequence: TGTGCCAGCAGCGCCCTCACATCGAACTATGGCTACACCTTC.

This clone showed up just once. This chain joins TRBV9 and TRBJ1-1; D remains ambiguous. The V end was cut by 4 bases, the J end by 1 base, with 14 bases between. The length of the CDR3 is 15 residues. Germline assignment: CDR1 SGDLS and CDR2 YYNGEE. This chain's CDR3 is CASSPQAASNTEAFF. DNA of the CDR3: TGTGCCAGCAGCCCCCAAGCCGCTTCGAACACTGAAGCTTTCTTT.

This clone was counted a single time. The chain's CDR3 is CASSPDRYSGANVLTF. The CDR3, as DNA: TGTGCCAGCAGCCCTGACAGGTACTCTGGGGCCAACGTCCTGACTTTC. The chain links TRBV5-4 to TRBJ2-6; maybe TRBD1 (6 bases). Germline loops: CDR1 SGHNT, CDR2 YYREEE (reference sequence). The CDR3 consists of 16 residues. Trimming stripped 4 bases from V and 0 bases from J, with 11 bases between.

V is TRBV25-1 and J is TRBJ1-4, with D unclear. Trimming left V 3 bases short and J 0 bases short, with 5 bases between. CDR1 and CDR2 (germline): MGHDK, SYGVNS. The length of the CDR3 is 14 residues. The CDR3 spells CASSDPATNEKLFF. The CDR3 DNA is TGTGCCAGCAGTGACCCCGCAACTAATGAAAAACTGTTTTTT. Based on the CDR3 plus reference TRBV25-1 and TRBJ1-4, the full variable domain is EADIYQTPRYLVIGTGKKITLECSQTMGHDKMYWYQQDPGMELHLIHYSYGVNSTEKGDLSSESTVSRIRTEHFPLTLESARPSHTSQYLCASSDPATNEKLFFGSGTQLSVL.

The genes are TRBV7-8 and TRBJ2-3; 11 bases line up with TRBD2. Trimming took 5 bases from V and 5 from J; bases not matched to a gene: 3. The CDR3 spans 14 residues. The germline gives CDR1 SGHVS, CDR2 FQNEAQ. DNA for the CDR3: TGTGCCAGCAGCAATCTAGCGGGAGGAGATACGCAGTATTTT. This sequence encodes CASSNLAGGDTQYF.

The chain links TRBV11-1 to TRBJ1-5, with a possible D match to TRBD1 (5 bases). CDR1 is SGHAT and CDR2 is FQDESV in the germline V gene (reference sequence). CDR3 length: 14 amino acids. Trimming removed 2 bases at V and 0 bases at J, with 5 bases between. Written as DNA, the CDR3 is TGTGCCAGCAGCTTAAGGGGTAGCAATCAGCCCCAGCATTTT. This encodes CASSLRGSNQPQHF. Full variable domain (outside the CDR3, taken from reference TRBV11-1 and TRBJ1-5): EAEVAQSPRYKITEKSQAVAFWCDPISGHATLYWYRQILGQGPELLVQFQDESVVDDSQLPKDRFSAERLKGVDSTLKIQPAELGDSAMYLCASSLRGSNQPQHFGDGTRLSIL.

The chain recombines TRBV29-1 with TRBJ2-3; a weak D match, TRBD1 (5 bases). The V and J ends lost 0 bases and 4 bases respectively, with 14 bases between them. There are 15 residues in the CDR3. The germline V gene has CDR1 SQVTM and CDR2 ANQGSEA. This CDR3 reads CSVEDRGASADTQYF. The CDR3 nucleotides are TGCAGCGTTGAAGACCGTGGGGCATCCGCAGATACGCAGTATTTT.

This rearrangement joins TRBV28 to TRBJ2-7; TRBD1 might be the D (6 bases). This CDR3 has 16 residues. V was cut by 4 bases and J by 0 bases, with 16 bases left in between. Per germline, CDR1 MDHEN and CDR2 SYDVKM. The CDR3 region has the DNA TGTGCCAGCAGTTCCCTAACCGGGACACCCTCCTACGAGCAGTACTTC. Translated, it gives CASSSLTGTPSYEQYF.

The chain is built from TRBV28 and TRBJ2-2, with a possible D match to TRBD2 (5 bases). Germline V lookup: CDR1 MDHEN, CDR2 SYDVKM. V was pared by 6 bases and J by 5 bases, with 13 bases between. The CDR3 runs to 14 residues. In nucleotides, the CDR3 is TGTGCCAGCAGGGTAGCAGCGGAGACCGGGGAGCTGTTTTTT. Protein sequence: CASRVAAETGELFF.

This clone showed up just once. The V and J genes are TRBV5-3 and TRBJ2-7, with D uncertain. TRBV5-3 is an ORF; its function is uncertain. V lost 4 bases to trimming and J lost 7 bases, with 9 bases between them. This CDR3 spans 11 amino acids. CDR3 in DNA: TGTGCCAGAAGCCCCGACTTGGAGCAGTACTTC. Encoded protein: CARSPDLEQYF.

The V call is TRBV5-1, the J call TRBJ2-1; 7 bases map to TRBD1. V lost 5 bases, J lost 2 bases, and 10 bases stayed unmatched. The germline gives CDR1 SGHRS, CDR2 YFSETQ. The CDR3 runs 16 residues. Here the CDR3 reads CASSSGLGGPYNEQFF. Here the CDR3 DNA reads TGCGCCAGCAGTAGTGGGCTAGGGGGCCCCTACAATGAGCAGTTCTTC.

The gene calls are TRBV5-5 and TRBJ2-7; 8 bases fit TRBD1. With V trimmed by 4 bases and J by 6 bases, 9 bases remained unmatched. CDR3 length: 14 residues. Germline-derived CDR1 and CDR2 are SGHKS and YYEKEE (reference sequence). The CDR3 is CASSLARTGPEQYF. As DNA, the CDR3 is TGTGCCAGCAGCCTAGCCCGGACAGGGCCCGAGCAGTACTTC.

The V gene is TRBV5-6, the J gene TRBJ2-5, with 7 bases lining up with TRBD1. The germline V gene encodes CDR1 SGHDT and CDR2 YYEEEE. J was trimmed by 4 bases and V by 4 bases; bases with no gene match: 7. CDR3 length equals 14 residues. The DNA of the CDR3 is TGTGCCAGCAGCCAGAAGGGGGCGGGAGAGACCCAGTACTTC. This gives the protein CASSQKGAGETQYF.

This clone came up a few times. The CDR3 nucleotides are TGTGCCAGCAGCTTAGGTCAGGGGCGGTACTTC. Amino acids: CASSLGQGRYF. The rearrangement uses TRBV7-9 and TRBJ2-7; D is perhaps TRBD1 (6 bases). The CDR3 is 11 residues long. Germline CDR1 is SEHNR and CDR2 is FQNEAQ (reference sequence). The germline V and J ends were trimmed by 1 base and 12 bases, with 10 bases remaining between them.

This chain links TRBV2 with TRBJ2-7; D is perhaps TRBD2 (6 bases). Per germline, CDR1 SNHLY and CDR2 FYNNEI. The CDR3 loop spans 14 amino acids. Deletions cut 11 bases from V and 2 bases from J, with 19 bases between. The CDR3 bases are TGTGCCGGGCAATATGGGAGGCTTCCCTACGAGCAGTACTTC. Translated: CAGQYGRLPYEQYF.

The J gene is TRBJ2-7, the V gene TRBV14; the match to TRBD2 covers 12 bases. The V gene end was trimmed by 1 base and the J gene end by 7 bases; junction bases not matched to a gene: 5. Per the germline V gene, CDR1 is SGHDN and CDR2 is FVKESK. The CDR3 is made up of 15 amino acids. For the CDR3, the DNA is TGTGCCAGCAGCCAAGCACTAGCGGGAGGTCGTGAGCAGTACTTC. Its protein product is CASSQALAGGREQYF. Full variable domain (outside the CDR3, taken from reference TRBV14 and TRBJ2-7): EAGVTQFPSHSVIEKGQTVTLRCDPISGHDNLYWYRRVMGKEIKFLLHFVKESKQDESGMPNNRFLAERTGGTYSTLKVQPAELEDSGVYFCASSQALAGGREQYFGPGTRLTVT.

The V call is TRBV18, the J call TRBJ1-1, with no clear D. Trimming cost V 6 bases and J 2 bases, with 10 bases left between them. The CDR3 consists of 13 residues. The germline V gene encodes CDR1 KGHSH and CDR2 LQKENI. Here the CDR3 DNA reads TGTGCCAGCTCCCCCGAGAGAAACACTGAAGCTTTCTTT. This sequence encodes CASSPERNTEAFF.

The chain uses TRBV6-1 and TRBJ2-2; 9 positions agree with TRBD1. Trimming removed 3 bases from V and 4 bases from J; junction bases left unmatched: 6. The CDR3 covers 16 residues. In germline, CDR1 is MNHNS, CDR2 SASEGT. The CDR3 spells CASSDTGGRGTGELFF. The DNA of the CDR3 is TGTGCCAGCAGTGATACAGGGGGCCGAGGCACCGGGGAGCTGTTTTTT.

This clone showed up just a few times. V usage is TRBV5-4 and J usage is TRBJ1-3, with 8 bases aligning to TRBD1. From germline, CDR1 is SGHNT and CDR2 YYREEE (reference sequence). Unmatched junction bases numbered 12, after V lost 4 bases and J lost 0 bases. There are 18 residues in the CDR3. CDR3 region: CASSRFYGQGNSGNTIYF. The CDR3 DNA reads TGTGCCAGCAGCCGTTTTTACGGACAGGGAAACTCTGGAAACACCATATATTTT.

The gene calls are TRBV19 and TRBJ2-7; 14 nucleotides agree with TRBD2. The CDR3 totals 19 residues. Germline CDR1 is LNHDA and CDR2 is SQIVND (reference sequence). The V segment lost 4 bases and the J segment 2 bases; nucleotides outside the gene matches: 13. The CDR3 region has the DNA TGTGCCAGTAGTACCCAAGCGCCGGGACTAGCGGGGGCGACCTACGAGCAGTACTTC. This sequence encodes CASSTQAPGLAGATYEQYF.

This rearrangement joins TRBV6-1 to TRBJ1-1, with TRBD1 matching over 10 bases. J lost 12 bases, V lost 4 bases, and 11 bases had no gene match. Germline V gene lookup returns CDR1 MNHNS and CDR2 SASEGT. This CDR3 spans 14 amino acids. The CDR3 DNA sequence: TGTGCCAGCAGTGTAATTGGGACAGGGGCTGCAACTTTCTTT. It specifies CASSVIGTGAATFF.

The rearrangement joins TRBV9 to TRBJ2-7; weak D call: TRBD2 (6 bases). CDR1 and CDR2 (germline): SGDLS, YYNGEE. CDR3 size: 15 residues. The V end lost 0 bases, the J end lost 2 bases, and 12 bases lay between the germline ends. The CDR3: CASSVGRDFTYEQYF. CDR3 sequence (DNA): TGTGCCAGCAGCGTAGGCCGGGACTTTACCTACGAGCAGTACTTC.

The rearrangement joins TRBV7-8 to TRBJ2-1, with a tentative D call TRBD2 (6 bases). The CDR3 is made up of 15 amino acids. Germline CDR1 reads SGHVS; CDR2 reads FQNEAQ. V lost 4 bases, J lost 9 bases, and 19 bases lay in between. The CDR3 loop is CASSYPRPGEGEQFF. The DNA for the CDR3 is TGTGCCAGCAGCTACCCGAGACCGGGGGAAGGTGAGCAGTTCTTC.